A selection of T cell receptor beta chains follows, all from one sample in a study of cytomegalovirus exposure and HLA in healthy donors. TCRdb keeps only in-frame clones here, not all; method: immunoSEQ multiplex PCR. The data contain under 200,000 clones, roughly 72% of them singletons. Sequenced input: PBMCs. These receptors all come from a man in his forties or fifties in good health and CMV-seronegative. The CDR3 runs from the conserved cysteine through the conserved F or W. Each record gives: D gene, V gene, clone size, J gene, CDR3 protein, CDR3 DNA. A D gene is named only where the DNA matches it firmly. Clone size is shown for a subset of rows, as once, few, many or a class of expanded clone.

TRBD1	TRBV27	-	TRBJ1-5	CASSIQGRWPQHF	TGTGCCAGCAGTATACAGGGGCGATGGCCCCAGCATTTT
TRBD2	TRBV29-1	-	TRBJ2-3	CSVEIGRADTQYF	TGCAGCGTTGAAATCGGGAGGGCCGATACGCAGTATTTT
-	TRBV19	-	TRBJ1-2	CASSILGQEGGYTF	TGTGCCAGTAGTATATTGGGCCAGGAAGGTGGCTACACCTTC
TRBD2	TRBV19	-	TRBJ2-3	CASGGLAGHGDTQYF	TGTGCCTCAGGAGGGCTAGCGGGTCACGGCGATACGCAGTATTTT
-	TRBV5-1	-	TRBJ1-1	CASSPSSGDEAFF	TGCGCCAGCAGCCCCTCGTCCGGGGATGAAGCTTTCTTT
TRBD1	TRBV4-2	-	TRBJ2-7	CASSLTTGDIKQYF	TGTGCCAGCAGCCTCACGACAGGGGATATTAAGCAGTACTTC
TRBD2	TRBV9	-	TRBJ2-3	CASSVGLAGAGGDTQYF	TGTGCCAGCAGCGTGGGACTAGCGGGAGCTGGAGGAGATACGCAGTATTTT
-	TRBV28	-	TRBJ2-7	CASSLAGIEQYF	TGTGCCAGCAGTTTAGCAGGTATCGAGCAGTACTTC
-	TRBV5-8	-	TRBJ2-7	CASSLLVSYEQYF	TGTGCCAGCAGCTTGCTAGTATCCTACGAGCAGTACTTC
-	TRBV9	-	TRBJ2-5	CASSPEEETQYF	TGTGCCAGCAGCCCGGAGGAAGAGACCCAGTACTTC
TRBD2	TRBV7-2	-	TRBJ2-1	CASSLTGTSVYNEQFF	TGTGCCAGCAGCCTAACCGGGACTAGCGTCTACAATGAGCAGTTCTTC
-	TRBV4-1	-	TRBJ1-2	CASSQDPGTVSYTF	TGCGCCAGCAGCCAAGATCCTGGGACTGTAAGCTACACCTTC
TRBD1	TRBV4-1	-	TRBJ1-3	CASSPGQYSSGNTIYF	TGCGCCAGCAGCCCGGGACAGTATTCCTCTGGAAACACCATATATTTT
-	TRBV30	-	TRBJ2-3	CAWSPGVGADTQYF	TGTGCCTGGAGTCCAGGTGTAGGTGCAGATACGCAGTATTTT
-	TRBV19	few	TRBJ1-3	CASSFSRGMGNTIYF	TGTGCCAGTAGTTTCTCCCGGGGTATGGGAAACACCATATATTTT
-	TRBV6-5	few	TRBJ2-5	CASSLMAQETQYF	TGTGCCAGCTCCCTTATGGCCCAAGAGACCCAGTACTTC
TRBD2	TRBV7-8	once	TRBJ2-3	CASSQRLAGVTDTQYF	TGTGCCAGCAGCCAGAGACTAGCGGGAGTAACAGATACGCAGTATTTT
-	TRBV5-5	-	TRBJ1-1	CASSFVRPATEAFF	TGTGCCAGCAGCTTCGTGCGGCCGGCCACTGAAGCTTTCTTT
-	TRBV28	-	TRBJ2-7	CASSSTGRSSYEQYF	TGTGCCAGCAGCAGTACCGGAAGGAGCTCCTACGAGCAGTACTTC
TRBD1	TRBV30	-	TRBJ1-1	CAWATGVGGNTEAFF	TGTGCCTGGGCTACAGGGGTGGGGGGGAACACTGAAGCTTTCTTT
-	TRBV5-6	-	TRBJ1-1	CASSLDPMANTEAFF	TGTGCCAGCAGCTTGGATCCCATGGCGAACACTGAAGCTTTCTTT
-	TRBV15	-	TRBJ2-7	CATSRDRSYEQYF	TGTGCCACCAGCAGAGACAGGTCCTACGAGCAGTACTTC
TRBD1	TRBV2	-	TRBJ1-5	CATTGTGNQPQHF	TGTGCCACCACCGGGACAGGGAATCAGCCCCAGCATTTT
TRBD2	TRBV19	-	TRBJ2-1	CASSIAAGDTYNEQFF	TGTGCCAGTAGTATAGCGGCGGGAGATACCTACAATGAGCAGTTCTTC
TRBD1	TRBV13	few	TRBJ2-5	CASSSRDRGPETQYF	TGTGCCAGCAGCTCCCGGGACAGGGGTCCGGAGACCCAGTACTTC
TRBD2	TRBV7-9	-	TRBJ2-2	CASSLGGASGIAGELFF	TGTGCCAGCAGCTTAGGTGGGGCTAGCGGGATCGCCGGGGAGCTGTTTTTT
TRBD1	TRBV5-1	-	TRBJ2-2	CASSAQGLAGELFF	TGCGCCAGCAGCGCACAGGGGCTCGCCGGGGAGCTGTTTTTT
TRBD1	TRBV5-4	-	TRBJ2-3	CASRSGTESTDTQYF	TGTGCCAGCAGGTCCGGGACAGAAAGCACAGATACGCAGTATTTT
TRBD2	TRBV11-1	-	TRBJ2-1	CASSLWAGEGYNEQFF	TGTGCCAGCAGCTTATGGGCGGGAGAGGGCTACAATGAGCAGTTCTTC
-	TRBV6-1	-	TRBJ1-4	CASRGNRDNEKLFF	TGTGCCAGCAGAGGGAACAGGGATAATGAAAAACTGTTTTTT
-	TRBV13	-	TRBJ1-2	CASSLGLRGPAGYTF	TGTGCCAGCAGCTTAGGCCTTAGGGGTCCCGCTGGCTACACCTTC
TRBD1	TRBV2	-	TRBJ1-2	CASSLETGANGYTF	TGTGCCAGCAGTCTCGAGACAGGGGCGAATGGCTACACCTTC
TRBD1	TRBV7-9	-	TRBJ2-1	CASSWGTGWDEQFF	TGTGCCAGCAGCTGGGGGACAGGTTGGGATGAGCAGTTCTTC
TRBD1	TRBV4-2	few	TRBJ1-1	CASSHIPGQGKGTEAFF	TGTGCCAGCAGCCACATCCCGGGACAGGGGAAGGGGACTGAAGCTTTCTTT
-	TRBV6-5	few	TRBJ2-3	CASSPSGSTDTQYF	TGTGCCAGCAGTCCTAGTGGGAGCACAGATACGCAGTATTTT
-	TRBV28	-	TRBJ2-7	CASSPDNWQYF	TGTGCCAGCAGTCCTGACAATTGGCAGTACTTC
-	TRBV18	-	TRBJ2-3	CASSPRRDTDTQYF	TGTGCCAGCTCACCACGGAGGGACACAGATACGCAGTATTTT
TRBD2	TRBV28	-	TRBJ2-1	CASSSRRGREDNYNEQFF	TGTGCCAGCAGTTCGAGACGGGGGCGGGAGGATAATTACAATGAGCAGTTCTTC
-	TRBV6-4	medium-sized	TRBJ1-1	CASRGEGTEAFF	TGTGCCAGCAGAGGAGAGGGCACTGAAGCTTTCTTT
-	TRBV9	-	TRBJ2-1	CASSSRREGTPYNEQFF	TGTGCCAGCAGCTCACGGAGAGAGGGGACACCTTACAATGAGCAGTTCTTC
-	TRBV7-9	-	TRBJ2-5	CSSSPNGGSLQETQYF	TGTTCCAGCAGCCCTAATGGGGGCAGTTTACAAGAGACCCAGTACTTC
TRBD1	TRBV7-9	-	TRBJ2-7	CASSPNRGSYEQYF	TGTGCCAGCAGCCCAAACAGGGGTTCCTACGAGCAGTACTTC
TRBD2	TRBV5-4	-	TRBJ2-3	CASSPKELAGNPDTQYF	TGTGCCAGCAGCCCTAAGGAACTAGCGGGAAATCCGGATACGCAGTATTTT
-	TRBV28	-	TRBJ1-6	CASSVTRLTNSPLHF	TGTGCCAGCAGTGTAACCAGGCTTACCAATTCACCCCTCCACTTT
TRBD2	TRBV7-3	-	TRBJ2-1	CASSSRTSGGREQFF	TGTGCCAGCAGTTCAAGGACTAGCGGGGGGAGGGAGCAGTTCTTC
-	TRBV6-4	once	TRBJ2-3	CASSALQGARSPQYF	TGTGCCAGCAGTGCCTTACAGGGAGCTCGGTCTCCGCAGTATTTT